This T cell receptor (beta chain) is from a study of Ad26.COV2.S vaccination and SARS-CoV-2 variants. The study's findings and limits: Possible underestimation of total T cell responses by the TCR breadth and depth analyses was noted. Vaccine recipients surpassed placebo recipients in spike-specific TCR breadth.

Some clones are missing from TCRdb's copy, which holds only in-frame ones; the method was immunoSEQ multiplex PCR. This sample has around 350,000 clones, with roughly 94% found just once. Germline CDR1 MRHNA, CDR2 SNTAGT. This CDR3 region has 15 residues. V lost 6 bases and J lost 0, with 15 bases in between. This clone was observed a single time. Its antigen is not identified. Source: peripheral blood, taken after recovery from COVID-19. This chain joins TRBV6-4 and TRBJ2-7; the D call may be TRBD1 or TRBD2 (5 bases each). The origin of this receptor is a human donor who had recovered from COVID-19. The CDR3 here is CASRGDRPSSYEQYF. CDR3 coding DNA: TGTGCCAGCAGAGGGGACCGGCCGAGCTCCTACGAGCAGTACTTC.